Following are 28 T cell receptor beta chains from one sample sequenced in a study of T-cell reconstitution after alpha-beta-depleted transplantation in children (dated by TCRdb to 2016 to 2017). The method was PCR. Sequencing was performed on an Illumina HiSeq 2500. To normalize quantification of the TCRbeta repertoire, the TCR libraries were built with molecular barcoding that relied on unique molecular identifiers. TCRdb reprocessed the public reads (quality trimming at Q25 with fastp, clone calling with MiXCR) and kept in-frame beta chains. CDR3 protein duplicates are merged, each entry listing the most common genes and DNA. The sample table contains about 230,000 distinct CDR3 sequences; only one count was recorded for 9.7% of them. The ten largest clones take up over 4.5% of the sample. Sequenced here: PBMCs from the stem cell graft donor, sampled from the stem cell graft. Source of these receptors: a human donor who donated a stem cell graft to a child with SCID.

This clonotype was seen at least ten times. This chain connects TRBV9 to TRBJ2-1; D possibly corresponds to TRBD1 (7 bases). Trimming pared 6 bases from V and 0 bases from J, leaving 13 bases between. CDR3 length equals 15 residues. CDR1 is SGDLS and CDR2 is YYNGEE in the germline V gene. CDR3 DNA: TGTGCCAGCAATACTCAGGGGGGCTCCTACAATGAGCAGTTCTTC. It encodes CASNTQGGSYNEQFF.

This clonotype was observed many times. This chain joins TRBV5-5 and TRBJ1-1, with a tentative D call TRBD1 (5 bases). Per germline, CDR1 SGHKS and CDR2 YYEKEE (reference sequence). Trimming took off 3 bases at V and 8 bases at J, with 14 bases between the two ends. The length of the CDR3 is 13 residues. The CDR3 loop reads CASSWGPSVEAFF. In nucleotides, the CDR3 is TGTGCCAGCAGCTGGGGCCCTAGTGTGGAAGCTTTCTTT. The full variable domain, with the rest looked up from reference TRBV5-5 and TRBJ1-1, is DAGVTQSPTHLIKTRGQQVTLRCSPISGHKSVSWYQQVLGQGPQFIFQYYEKEERGRGNFPDRFSARQFPNYSSELNVNALLLGDSALYLCASSWGPSVEAFFGQGTRLTVV.

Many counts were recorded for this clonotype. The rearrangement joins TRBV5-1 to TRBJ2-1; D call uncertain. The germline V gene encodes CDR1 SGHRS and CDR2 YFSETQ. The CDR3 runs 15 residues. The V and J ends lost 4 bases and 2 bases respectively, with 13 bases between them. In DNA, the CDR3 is TGCGCCAGCAGCCCTGACCCAAAACCCTACAATGAGCAGTTCTTC. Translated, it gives CASSPDPKPYNEQFF.

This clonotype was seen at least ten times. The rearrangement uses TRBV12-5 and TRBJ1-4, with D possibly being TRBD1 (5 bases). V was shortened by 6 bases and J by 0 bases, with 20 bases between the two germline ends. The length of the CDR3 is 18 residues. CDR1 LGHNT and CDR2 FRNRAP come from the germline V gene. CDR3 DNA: TGTGCTAGTGGCCCTGGTTCTCCCCGGGGCCCAACTAATGAAAAACTGTTTTTT. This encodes CASGPGSPRGPTNEKLFF.

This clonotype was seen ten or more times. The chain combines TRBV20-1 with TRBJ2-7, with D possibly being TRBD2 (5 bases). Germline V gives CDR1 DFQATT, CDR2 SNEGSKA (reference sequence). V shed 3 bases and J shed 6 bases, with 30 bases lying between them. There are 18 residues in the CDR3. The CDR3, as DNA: TGCAGTGCTAGTTGGTCATGGGTAGCGAACTACGAGACGGGCGAGCAGTACTTC. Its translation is CSASWSWVANYETGEQYF.

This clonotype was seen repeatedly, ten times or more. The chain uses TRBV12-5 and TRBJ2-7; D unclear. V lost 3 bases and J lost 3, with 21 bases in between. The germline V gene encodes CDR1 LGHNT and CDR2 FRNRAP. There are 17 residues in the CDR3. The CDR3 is CASGFHRPLESLYEQYF. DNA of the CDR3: TGTGCTAGTGGTTTCCACCGCCCTCTCGAGTCCCTCTACGAGCAGTACTTC.

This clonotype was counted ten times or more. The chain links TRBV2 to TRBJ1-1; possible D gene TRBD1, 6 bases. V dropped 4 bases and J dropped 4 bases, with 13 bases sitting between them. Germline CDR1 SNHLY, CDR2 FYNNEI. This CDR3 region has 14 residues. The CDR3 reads CASSVEQGGTEAFF. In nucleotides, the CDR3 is TGTGCCAGCAGTGTAGAACAGGGTGGCACTGAAGCTTTCTTT.

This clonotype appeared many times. The CDR3 loop is CASSLIRGTQNTGELFF. The CDR3, as DNA: TGTGCCAGCAGTTTGATTCGAGGGACACAGAACACCGGGGAGCTGTTTTTT. This sequence joins TRBV12-3 or TRBV12-4 and TRBJ2-2; a possible D gene is TRBD1 (6 bases). This CDR3 is 17 amino acids long. Trimming shortened V by 3 bases and J by 1 base, and 15 bases separated the two germline ends.

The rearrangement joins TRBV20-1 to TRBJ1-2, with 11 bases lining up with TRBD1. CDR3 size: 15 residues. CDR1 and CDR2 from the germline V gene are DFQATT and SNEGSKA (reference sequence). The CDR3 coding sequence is TGCAGCTGCGGACAGGGGGCTAGAAAATTTTATGGCTACACCTTC. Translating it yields CSCGQGARKFYGYTF.

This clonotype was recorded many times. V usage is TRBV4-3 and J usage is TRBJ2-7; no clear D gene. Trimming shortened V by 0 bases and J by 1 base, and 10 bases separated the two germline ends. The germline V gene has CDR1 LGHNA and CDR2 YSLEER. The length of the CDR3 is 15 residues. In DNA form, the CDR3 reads TGCGCCAGCAGCCAAGACAGTTCCCTTTCCTACGAGCAGTACTTC. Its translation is CASSQDSSLSYEQYF.

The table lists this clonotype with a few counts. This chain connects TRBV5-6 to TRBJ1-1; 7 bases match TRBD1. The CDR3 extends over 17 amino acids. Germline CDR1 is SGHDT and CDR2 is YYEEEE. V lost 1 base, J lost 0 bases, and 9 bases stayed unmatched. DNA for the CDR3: TGTGCCAGCAGCTTGTTGACAGGGAGGATTATGAACACTGAAGCTTTCTTT. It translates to CASSLLTGRIMNTEAFF.

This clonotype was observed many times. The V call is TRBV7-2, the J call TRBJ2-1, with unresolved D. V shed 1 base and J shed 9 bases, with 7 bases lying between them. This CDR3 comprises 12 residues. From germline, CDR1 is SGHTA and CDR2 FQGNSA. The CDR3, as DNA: TGTGCCAGCAGCTTAGGGCAGCTTGAGCAGTTCTTC. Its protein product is CASSLGQLEQFF.

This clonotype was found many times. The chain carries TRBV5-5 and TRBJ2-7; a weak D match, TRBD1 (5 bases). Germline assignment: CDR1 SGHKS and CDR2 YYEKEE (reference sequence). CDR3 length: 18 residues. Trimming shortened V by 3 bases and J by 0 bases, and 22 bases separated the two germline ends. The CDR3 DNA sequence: TGTGCCAGCAGCTCGCCCACCTCACAGGTTTACTTCTCCTACGAGCAGTACTTC. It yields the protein CASSSPTSQVYFSYEQYF.

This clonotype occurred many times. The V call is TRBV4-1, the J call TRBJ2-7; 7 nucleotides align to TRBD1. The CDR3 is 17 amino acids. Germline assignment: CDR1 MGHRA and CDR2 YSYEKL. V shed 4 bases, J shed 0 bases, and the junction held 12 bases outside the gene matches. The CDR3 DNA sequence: TGCGCCAGCAGCCTATTCAGATCAGGGGGAAGCTCCTACGAGCAGTACTTC. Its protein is CASSLFRSGGSSYEQYF.

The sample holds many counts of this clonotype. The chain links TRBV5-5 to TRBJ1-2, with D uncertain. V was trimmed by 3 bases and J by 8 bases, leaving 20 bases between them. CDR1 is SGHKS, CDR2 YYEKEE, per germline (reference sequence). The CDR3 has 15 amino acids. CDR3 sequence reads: CASSSFNLRESGYTF. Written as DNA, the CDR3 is TGTGCCAGCAGCTCCTTTAACTTACGGGAGAGCGGCTACACCTTC.

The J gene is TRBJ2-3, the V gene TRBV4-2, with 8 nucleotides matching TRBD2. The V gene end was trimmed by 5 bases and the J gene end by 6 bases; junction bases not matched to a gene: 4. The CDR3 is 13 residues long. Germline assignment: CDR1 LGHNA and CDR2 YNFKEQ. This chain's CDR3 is CASSGRGADTQYF. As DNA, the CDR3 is TGTGCCAGCAGCGGGCGGGGGGCGGATACGCAGTATTTT.

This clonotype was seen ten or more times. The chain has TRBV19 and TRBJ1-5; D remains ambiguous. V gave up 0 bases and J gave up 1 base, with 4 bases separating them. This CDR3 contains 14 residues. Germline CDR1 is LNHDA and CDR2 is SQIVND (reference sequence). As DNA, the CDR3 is TGTGCCAGTAGTATAGAGGCGAGCAATCAGCCCCAGCATTTT. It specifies CASSIEASNQPQHF.

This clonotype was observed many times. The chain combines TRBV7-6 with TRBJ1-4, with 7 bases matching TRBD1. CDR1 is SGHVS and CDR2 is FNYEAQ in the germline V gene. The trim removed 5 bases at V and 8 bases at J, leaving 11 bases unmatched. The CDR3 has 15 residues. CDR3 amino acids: CASSATGQPREKLFF. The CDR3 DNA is TGTGCCAGCAGCGCGACGGGACAGCCCCGGGAAAAACTGTTTTTT. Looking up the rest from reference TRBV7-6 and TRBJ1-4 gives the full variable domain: GAGVSQSPRYKVTKRGQDVALRCDPISGHVSLYWYRQALGQGPEFLTYFNYEAQQDKSGLPNDRFSAERPEGSISTLTIQRTEQRDSAMYRCASSATGQPREKLFFGSGTQLSVL.

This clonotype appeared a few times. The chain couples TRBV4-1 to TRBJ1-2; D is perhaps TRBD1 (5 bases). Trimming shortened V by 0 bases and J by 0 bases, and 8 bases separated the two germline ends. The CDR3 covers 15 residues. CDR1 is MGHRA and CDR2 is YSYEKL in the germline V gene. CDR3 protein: CASSQDRQPNYGYTF. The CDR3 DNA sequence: TGCGCCAGCAGCCAAGACCGACAGCCTAACTATGGCTACACCTTC.

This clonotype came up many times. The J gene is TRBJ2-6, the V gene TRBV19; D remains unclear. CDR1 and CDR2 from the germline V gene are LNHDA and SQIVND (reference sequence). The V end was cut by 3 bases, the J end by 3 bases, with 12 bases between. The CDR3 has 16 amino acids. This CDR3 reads CASSISTSSGANVLTF. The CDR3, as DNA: TGTGCCAGTAGTATCTCGACTTCAAGTGGGGCCAACGTCCTGACTTTC.

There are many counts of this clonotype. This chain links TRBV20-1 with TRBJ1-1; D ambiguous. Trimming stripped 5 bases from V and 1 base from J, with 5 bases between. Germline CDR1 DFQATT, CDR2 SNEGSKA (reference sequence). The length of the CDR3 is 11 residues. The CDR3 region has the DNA TGCAGTGCTTTCAGGAACACTGAAGCTTTCTTT. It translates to CSAFRNTEAFF.

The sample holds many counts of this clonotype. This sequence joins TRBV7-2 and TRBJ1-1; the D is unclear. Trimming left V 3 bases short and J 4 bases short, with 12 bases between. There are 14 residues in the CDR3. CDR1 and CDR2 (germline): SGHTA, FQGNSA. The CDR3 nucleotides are TGTGCCAGCAGCTTGTTGGTCGCTGGCACTGAAGCTTTCTTT. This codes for CASSLLVAGTEAFF.

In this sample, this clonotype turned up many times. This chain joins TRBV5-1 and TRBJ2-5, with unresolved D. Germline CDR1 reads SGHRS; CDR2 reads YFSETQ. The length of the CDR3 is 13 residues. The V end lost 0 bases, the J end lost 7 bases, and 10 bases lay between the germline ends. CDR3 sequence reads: CASSLEASGTQYF. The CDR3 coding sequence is TGCGCCAGCAGCTTGGAAGCTTCTGGGACCCAGTACTTC. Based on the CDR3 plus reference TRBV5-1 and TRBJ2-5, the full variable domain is KAGVTQTPRYLIKTRGQQVTLSCSPISGHRSVSWYQQTPGQGLQFLFEYFSETQRNKGNFPGRFSGRQFSNSRSEMNVSTLELGDSALYLCASSLEASGTQYFGPGTRLLVL.

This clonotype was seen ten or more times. The CDR3 nucleotides are TGCGCCAGCAGCTTGGGGGGGACGGGAGCCTACAATGAGCAGTTCTTC. This gives the protein CASSLGGTGAYNEQFF. The V and J genes are TRBV5-1 and TRBJ2-1; D may be TRBD2 (6 bases). V shed 0 bases and J shed 2 bases, with 12 bases lying between them. Germline V gives CDR1 SGHRS, CDR2 YFSETQ. There are 16 residues in the CDR3.

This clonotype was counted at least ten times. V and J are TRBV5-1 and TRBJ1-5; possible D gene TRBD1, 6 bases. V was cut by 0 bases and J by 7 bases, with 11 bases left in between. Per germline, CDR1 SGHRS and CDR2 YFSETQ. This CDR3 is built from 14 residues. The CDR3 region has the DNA TGCGCCAGCAGCTTGGAGGGGGGGCTACAGCCCCAGCATTTT. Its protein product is CASSLEGGLQPQHF.

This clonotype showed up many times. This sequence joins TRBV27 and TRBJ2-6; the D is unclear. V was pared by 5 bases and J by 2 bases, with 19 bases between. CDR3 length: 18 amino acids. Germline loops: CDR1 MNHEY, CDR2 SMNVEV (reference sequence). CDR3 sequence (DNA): TGTGCCAGCAGTCTCCTTGGTTATTCCGGAACTGGGGCCAACGTCCTGACTTTC. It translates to CASSLLGYSGTGANVLTF. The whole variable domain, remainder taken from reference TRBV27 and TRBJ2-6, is EAQVTQNPRYLITVTGKKLTVTCSQNMNHEYMSWYRQDPGLGLRQIYYSMNVEVTDKGDVPEGYKVSRKEKRNFPLILESPSPNQTSLYFCASSLLGYSGTGANVLTFGAGSRLTVL.

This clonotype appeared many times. Here the CDR3 reads CASSSPSPGGLNTEAFF. CDR3 coding DNA: TGTGCCAGCAGTTCTCCTTCCCCTGGGGGATTGAACACTGAAGCTTTCTTT. The chain has TRBV2 and TRBJ1-1, with a tentative D call TRBD1 (5 bases). The germline gives CDR1 SNHLY, CDR2 FYNNEI. The length of the CDR3 is 17 residues. V lost 5 bases, J lost 0 bases, and 19 bases lay in between.

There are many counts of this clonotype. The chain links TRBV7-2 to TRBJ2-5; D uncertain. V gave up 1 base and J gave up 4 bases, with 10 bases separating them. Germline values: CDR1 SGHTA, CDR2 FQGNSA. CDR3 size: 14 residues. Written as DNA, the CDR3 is TGTGCCAGCAGCTTAGACGGGCCGCCAGAGACCCAGTACTTC. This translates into CASSLDGPPETQYF.